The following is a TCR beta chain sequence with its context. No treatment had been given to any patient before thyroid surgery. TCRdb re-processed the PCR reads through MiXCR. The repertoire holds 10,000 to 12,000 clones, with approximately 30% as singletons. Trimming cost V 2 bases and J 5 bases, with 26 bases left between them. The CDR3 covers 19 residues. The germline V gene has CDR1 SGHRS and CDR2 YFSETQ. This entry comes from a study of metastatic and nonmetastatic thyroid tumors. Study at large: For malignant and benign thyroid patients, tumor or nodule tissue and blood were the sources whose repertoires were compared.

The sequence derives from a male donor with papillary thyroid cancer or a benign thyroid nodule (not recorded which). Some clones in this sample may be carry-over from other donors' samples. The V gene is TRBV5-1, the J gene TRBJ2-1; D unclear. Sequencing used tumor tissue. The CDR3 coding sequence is TGCGCCAGCAGCTTATACCTAGGACCCATAGCCTCAGACAACAATGAGCAGTTCTTC. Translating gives CASSLYLGPIASDNNEQFF.